These 26 T cell receptor beta chains came from one sample sequenced in a study of blood T cell repertoires in COVID-19. TCRdb keeps only in-frame clones here, not all; method: immunoSEQ multiplex PCR. The sample contains 350,000 to 450,000 clones, 80% to 90% of which appear only once. The sequenced material came from PBMCs or T cells enriched from blood (not recorded which). Receptors originate from a man aged 30 to 39 who had recovered from COVID-19.

The rearrangement uses TRBV9 and TRBJ2-7; D call uncertain. CDR1 is SGDLS, CDR2 YYNGEE, per germline. Trimming removed 4 bases from V and 2 bases from J, with 4 bases in between. The CDR3 extends over 11 amino acids. The CDR3 nucleotides are TGTGCCAGCAGCCTTACCTACGAGCAGTACTTC. Amino acid sequence: CASSLTYEQYF.

The V call is TRBV19, the J call TRBJ1-4; 11 bases match TRBD1. The V gene's germline CDR1 is LNHDA and CDR2 SQIVND (reference sequence). Trimming took 4 bases from V and 7 from J; bases not matched to a gene: 5. This CDR3 spans 15 amino acids. CDR3 sequence: CASSTGQGAREKLFF. DNA of the CDR3: TGTGCCAGTAGTACCGGACAGGGGGCGCGTGAAAAACTGTTTTTT.

This clone was observed many times. The genes are TRBV11-2 and TRBJ2-5; 8 nucleotides align to TRBD2. Germline CDR1 is SGHAT and CDR2 is FQNNGV. V trimming: 6 bases; J trimming: 5 bases; junction bases outside the gene matches: 5. The CDR3 runs 13 residues. CDR3 in amino acids: CASSRTSIETQYF. The CDR3 nucleotides read TGTGCCAGCAGTCGGACTAGCATCGAGACCCAGTACTTC. Drawing the rest from reference TRBV11-2 and TRBJ2-5, the complete variable domain is EAGVAQSPRYKIIEKRQSVAFWCNPISGHATLYWYQQILGQGPKLLIQFQNNGVVDDSQLPKDRFSAERLKGVDSTLKIQPAKLEDSAVYLCASSRTSIETQYFGPGTRLLVL.

The rearrangement uses TRBV4-1 and TRBJ2-7; the D gene is possibly TRBD1 (5 bases). The CDR3 has 15 residues. V was pared by 1 base and J by 1 base, with 11 bases between. CDR1 and CDR2 from the germline V gene are MGHRA and YSYEKL. The CDR3 here is CASSQADISSYEQYF. In DNA, the CDR3 is TGCGCCAGCAGCCAAGCGGACATCTCTTCCTACGAGCAGTACTTC.

The chain recombines TRBV6-5 with TRBJ2-5, with 10 bases identical to TRBD1. Germline trimming cut 5 bases from V and 5 bases from J; bases unmatched to any gene: 8. Germline CDR1 reads MNHEY; CDR2 reads SVGAGI. This CDR3 is built from 15 residues. As DNA, the CDR3 is TGTGCCAGCAGTCCGACAGGGGGCTCCGGGGAGACCCAGTACTTC. Translated, it gives CASSPTGGSGETQYF.

The genes are TRBV19 and TRBJ2-7; 12 nucleotides align to TRBD2. The CDR3 covers 15 residues. With 5 bases clipped from V and 7 bases from J, the junction kept 9 bases outside the gene matches. In germline, CDR1 is LNHDA, CDR2 SQIVND (reference sequence). Written as DNA, the CDR3 is TGTGCCAGTAGTCCTAGCGGGAGGGCATACGAGGAGCAGTACTTC. It encodes CASSPSGRAYEEQYF.

The chain joins TRBV5-1 to TRBJ2-1, with TRBD2 matching 9 bases. V lost 3 bases and J lost 2; bases outside the gene matches: 3. The CDR3 is 15 residues long. Germline assignment: CDR1 SGHRS and CDR2 YFSETQ. CDR3 coding DNA: TGCGCCAGCAGCTGGCTAGCGGGAACCTACAATGAGCAGTTCTTC. It codes for CASSWLAGTYNEQFF.

The chain's CDR3 is CASGPWVGGAIEKLFF. The CDR3 DNA reads TGTGCTAGTGGCCCCTGGGTGGGGGGGGCGATTGAAAAACTGTTTTTT. The chain uses TRBV12-5 and TRBJ1-4; weak D call: TRBD1 (6 bases). This CDR3 has 16 amino acids. The germline V gene encodes CDR1 LGHNT and CDR2 FRNRAP. Trimming cost V 6 bases and J 7 bases, with 21 bases left between them.

The genes are TRBV7-8 and TRBJ2-1, with 16 bases matching TRBD2. CDR3 length: 16 amino acids. V dropped 6 bases and J dropped 8; count of bases not matched to a gene: 7. The germline V gene has CDR1 SGHVS and CDR2 FQNEAQ. CDR3 DNA sequence: TGTGCCAGCAGTCTCGAGGGACTAGCGGGGGGGGATGAGCAGTTCTTC. Translated, it gives CASSLEGLAGGDEQFF.

With respect to this clone: Within the sample, other DNA sequences also encode this same CDR3. The genes are TRBV28 and TRBJ2-7, with a weak D call TRBD2 (6 bases). Germline loops: CDR1 MDHEN, CDR2 SYDVKM. The germline V and J ends were trimmed by 2 bases and 4 bases, with 6 bases remaining between them. The length of the CDR3 is 12 residues. CDR3 sequence reads: CASSLGTYEQYF. In nucleotides, the CDR3 is TGTGCCAGCAGTTTAGGGACTTACGAGCAGTACTTC.

The rearrangement uses TRBV6-5 and TRBJ1-4; maybe TRBD1 (5 bases). CDR1 is MNHEY, CDR2 SVGAGI, per germline. The V gene lost 10 bases and the J gene lost 8 bases, with 17 bases spanning the gap. The CDR3 totals 13 residues. The CDR3 here is CAISNRGDEKLFF. The CDR3 coding sequence is TGTGCCATCTCGAACCGGGGGGACGAAAAACTGTTTTTT.

The V call is TRBV4-1, the J call TRBJ1-4; D is perhaps TRBD1 (5 bases). V was trimmed by 1 base and J by 1 base, leaving 13 bases between them. The length of the CDR3 is 17 residues. CDR1 MGHRA and CDR2 YSYEKL come from the germline V gene. CDR3 nucleotides: TGCGCCAGCAGCCAAGGTGGCGGACACCAAACTAATGAAAAACTGTTTTTT. Its translation is CASSQGGGHQTNEKLFF.

The CDR3 DNA reads TGTGCCAGCAGCATAGCGGGAGGAACCGGGGAGCTGTTTTTT. It is translated as CASSIAGGTGELFF. The rearrangement uses TRBV5-6 and TRBJ2-2; TRBD2 matches at 10 bases. V shed 4 bases, J shed 5 bases, and the junction held 2 bases outside the gene matches. CDR1 is SGHDT and CDR2 is YYEEEE in the germline V gene. The length of the CDR3 is 14 residues. The full variable domain, in which reference TRBV5-6 and TRBJ2-2 provide the parts outside the CDR3, is DAGVTQSPTHLIKTRGQQVTLRCSPKSGHDTVSWYQQALGQGPQFIFQYYEEEERQRGNFPDRFSGHQFPNYSSELNVNALLLGDSALYLCASSIAGGTGELFFGEGSRLTVL.

The genes are TRBV5-1 and TRBJ2-1; D unclear. The V gene's germline CDR1 is SGHRS and CDR2 YFSETQ. V was trimmed by 0 bases and J by 8 bases, leaving 12 bases between them. CDR3 length: 14 amino acids. This CDR3 reads CASSLAASRDEQFF. The CDR3 DNA reads as TGCGCCAGCAGCTTGGCGGCCTCTCGGGATGAGCAGTTCTTC.

The J gene is TRBJ2-1, the V gene TRBV10-1, with no clear D. There are 13 residues in the CDR3. Trimming removed 6 bases at V and 1 base at J, with 7 bases between. Looked up from germline, CDR1 is WNHNN and CDR2 is SYGVQD (reference sequence). The DNA of the CDR3 is TGCGCCAGCAGGGGCTCGTCCTACAATGAGCAGTTCTTC. Its translation is CASRGSSYNEQFF.

The chain combines TRBV29-1 with TRBJ2-7, with 10 bases identical to TRBD2. Looked up from germline, CDR1 is SQVTM and CDR2 is ANQGSEA. Losses at the gene ends were 6 bases for V and 4 bases for J; bases not matched to a gene: 3. This CDR3 comprises 12 residues. CDR3 sequence: CSVKREGYEQYF. The CDR3 nucleotides are TGCAGCGTCAAGCGGGAGGGATACGAGCAGTACTTC.

This clone was detected a few times. In DNA, the CDR3 is TGTGCCAGCAGCTTAGCACAGGTGGAACCCCTCCACTTT. The encoded protein is CASSLAQVEPLHF. The chain has TRBV7-9 and TRBJ1-6, with D maybe TRBD1 (5 bases). The V gene's germline CDR1 is SEHNR and CDR2 FQNEAQ (reference sequence). CDR3 size: 13 residues. V lost 0 bases and J 12 bases, leaving 9 bases between the germline ends.

The rearrangement joins TRBV5-8 to TRBJ1-5; the match to TRBD1 covers 7 bases. The CDR3 is 13 amino acids. Trimming took 4 bases from V and 6 from J; bases not matched to a gene: 4. Germline V gene data show CDR1 as SGHTS and CDR2 as YDEGEE. Here the CDR3 reads CASSRNRGQPQHF. The CDR3 DNA follows: TGTGCCAGCAGCCGTAACAGGGGTCAGCCCCAGCATTTT.

The chain links TRBV3-1 (or the pseudogene TRBV3-2) to TRBJ1-6; the D gene is possibly TRBD1 (6 bases). The CDR3 extends over 15 amino acids. Germline V gives CDR1 LGHDT, CDR2 YNNKEL (reference sequence). The ends were cut back, 1 base at V and 5 bases at J, with 9 bases in the middle. The CDR3 here is CASSQGTADNSPLHF. For the CDR3, the DNA is TGTGCCAGCAGCCAAGGGACAGCCGATAATTCACCCCTCCACTTT.

The CDR3 DNA is TGTGCCAGCAGCTTAGACCTCCGAGGCCCTAACTATGGCTACACCTTC. This encodes CASSLDLRGPNYGYTF. The chain carries TRBV7-9 and TRBJ1-2; D ambiguous. Trimming stripped 1 base from V and 0 bases from J, with 12 bases between. Germline CDR1 reads SEHNR; CDR2 reads FQNEAQ (reference sequence). This CDR3 has 16 residues.

The chain has TRBV30 and TRBJ1-1; D remains unclear. Trimming removed 2 bases from V and 3 bases from J, with 4 bases in between. The CDR3 extends over 11 amino acids. CDR1 and CDR2 (germline): GTSNPN, SVGIG (reference sequence). The CDR3: CAWSRDTEAFF. CDR3 bases: TGTGCCTGGAGTCGAGACACTGAAGCTTTCTTT.

This clone was counted between two and nine times. V is TRBV3-1 (or the pseudogene TRBV3-2) and J is TRBJ2-1; the match to TRBD2 covers 7 bases. Germline CDR1 reads LGHDT; CDR2 reads YNNKEL (reference sequence). J gave up 4 bases and V 4 bases, and 13 bases lay outside the gene matches. This CDR3 contains 17 residues. Here the CDR3 reads CASSPPLAGQRYNEQFF. CDR3 DNA: TGTGCCAGCAGCCCTCCCTTAGCGGGTCAGCGGTACAATGAGCAGTTCTTC.

CDR3 loop: CASSLVSSYEQYF. The DNA of the CDR3 is TGTGCCAGCAGCTTAGTTAGTTCCTACGAGCAGTACTTC. The chain recombines TRBV13 with TRBJ2-7, with no clear D. This CDR3 comprises 13 residues. CDR1 is PRHDT, CDR2 FYEKMQ, per germline (reference sequence). V was clipped by 1 base and J by 1 base, with 5 bases between them.

This clone was observed a single time. This rearrangement joins TRBV5-1 to TRBJ1-5, with a possible D match to TRBD1 (6 bases). The CDR3 runs to 13 residues. Germline V gene sequence: CDR1 SGHRS, CDR2 YFSETQ. The germline V and J ends were trimmed by 3 bases and 6 bases, with 10 bases remaining between them. The CDR3 spells CASSWTAGQPQHF. The CDR3 nucleotides read TGCGCCAGCAGCTGGACAGCCGGTCAGCCCCAGCATTTT.

The V gene is TRBV10-1, the J gene TRBJ2-1, with a tentative D call TRBD2 (6 bases). V dropped 11 bases and J dropped 9 bases, with 17 bases sitting between them. The CDR3 runs 12 residues. Looked up from germline, CDR1 is WNHNN and CDR2 is SYGVQD (reference sequence). The CDR3 is CAAGPLGGEQFF. The CDR3 nucleotides are TGCGCCGCGGGACCCCTTGGGGGTGAGCAGTTCTTC.

CDR3 loop: CASSLRQVGEAFF. In DNA, the CDR3 is TGTGCCAGCAGTTTAAGACAGGTGGGAGAAGCTTTCTTT. V is TRBV27 and J is TRBJ1-1, with D possibly TRBD1 on 6 matching bases. The germline V and J ends were trimmed by 2 bases and 8 bases, with 12 bases remaining between them. Germline assignment: CDR1 MNHEY and CDR2 SMNVEV (reference sequence). The CDR3 runs 13 residues.